This TCR beta chain was sequenced in a study of T-cell memory formation after mild COVID-19. Across the study: There were largely donor-specific TCR clusters.

Study findings and constraints: Among clones contracting day 15 to 85, CD4/CD8 was balanced, whereas later expanders leaned CD4+.

MiXCR was run by TCRdb on the 5' RACE reads, yielding one entry per CDR3 protein. This repertoire shows 390,000 or so distinct CDR3 sequences, 15% to 20% found once; its top ten account for about 22%. Germline CDR1 reads MDHEN; CDR2 reads SYDVKM. V lost 8 bases, J lost 7 bases, and 12 bases lay in between. This CDR3 contains 13 residues. A few counts support this clonotype. Its target is unknown. Specimen: PBMCs or a T cell subset sorted from them (not recorded which). The source of this sequence is a man younger than 35 who had mild COVID-19 (a few samples of this study predate the infection). Cell type and time point are not known. The chain couples TRBV28 to TRBJ1-6; tentatively, D is TRBD1 (5 bases). CDR3 sequence: CASPLGANSPLHF. DNA for the CDR3: TGTGCCAGCCCCCTAGGGGCAAATTCACCCCTCCACTTT.